This TCR beta chain was captured by sequencing in a study of beta chain features in type 1 diabetes. Study details: Comparable age, gender and cell yields were observed in patients relative to healthy donors. Cells sorted and examined across all samples totaled approximately 100,000,000. The study, taken as a whole, reports: Shorter TCRB CDR3s, moderately but significantly so, marked every one of the four CD4+ subsets in Type 1 diabetes patients.

CDR3 length: 14 amino acids. Trimming shortened V by 6 bases and J by 4 bases, and 15 bases separated the two germline ends. Germline V CDR1 and CDR2: LNHDA, SQIVND (reference sequence). Sorted populations were all over 95% pure. This clone was seen more than once but under ten times. Its specificity is not known. Expressed TCRB transcripts were sequenced because the entire RNA isolate underwent reverse transcription. Read counts averaged around 3.5 million for samples of naive, central memory and regulatory T cells. TCRdb's table, derived via immunoSEQ multiplex PCR, lists solely in-frame clones and lacks some. This table has about 660,000 clones, around 15% appearing once.

This clonotype was sampled from a man in his late teens or twenties with type 1 diabetes. The sample taken for sequencing was naive CD4+ T cells from blood. This sequence joins TRBV19 and TRBJ1-2; D is undetermined. CDR3 in amino acids: CASSRERESYGYTF. In nucleotides, the CDR3 is TGTGCCAGTAGCCGCGAGCGGGAGTCCTATGGCTACACCTTC. Full variable domain (remainder filled in from reference TRBV19 and TRBJ1-2): DGGITQSPKYLFRKEGQNVTLSCEQNLNHDAMYWYRQDPGQGLRLIYYSQIVNDFQKGDIAEGYSVSREKKESFPLTVTSAQKNPTAFYLCASSRERESYGYTFGSGTRLTVV.